The clone carrying this T cell receptor beta chain was seen only once. What it recognizes is unknown. The data were obtained in a study of cytomegalovirus exposure and HLA in healthy donors. CDR3 length equals 15 residues. Trimming took off 1 base at V and 0 bases at J, with 10 bases between the two ends. In germline, CDR1 is SGHAT, CDR2 FQNNGV. General study points: In vitro checks showed that a few CMV-associated chains really do target CMV antigens. In a later analysis, around 18,000 TCR beta sequences were associated with HLA alleles at 0.05 false discovery rate.

PCR used 60 Vbeta primers and 13 Jbeta primers. Authors' analysis steps: A later analysis tallied 87 million or so unique TCR beta chains, some 10 million of them shared. Method: immunoSEQ multiplex PCR; TCRdb's copy keeps in-frame clones and lacks some. Clonal size and the V and J genes are those of that table, whereas D and trimming came from the DNA. Of about 67,000 clones listed, over 70% were seen once; the top ten hold roughly 7.7%. This TCR was recovered from a man aged 55 to 69 in good health and CMV-seropositive. The chain couples TRBV11-2 to TRBJ2-7; D is unresolved. The sequencing input was PBMCs. Here the CDR3 DNA reads TGTGCCAGCAGCTTAGTAAAGGAGAGCTCCTACGAGCAGTACTTC. Its protein product is CASSLVKESSYEQYF.